Presented here are 9 T cell receptor beta chains from one specimen sequenced in a study of blood T cell repertoires in COVID-19. The table came from immunoSEQ multiplex PCR; TCRdb's copy has only in-frame clones and leaves some out. The data hold more than 300,000 clones, with 85% to 90% observed a single time. The sequencing input was PBMCs or T cells enriched from blood (not recorded which). The receptors were sampled from a woman younger than 35 who had recovered from COVID-19.

At least ten counts were recorded for this clone. The CDR3 sequence is CAWSGGSYEQYF. CDR3 DNA: TGTGCCTGGAGCGGGGGCTCCTACGAGCAGTACTTC. The chain combines TRBV30 with TRBJ2-7; perhaps TRBD2 as D (6 bases). With 3 bases removed from V and 0 bases from J, the gap between germline ends came to 6 bases. Germline V gene data show CDR1 as GTSNPN and CDR2 as SVGIG (reference sequence). The CDR3 length is 12 residues.

This clone was seen more than once but under ten times. The rearrangement links TRBV12-3 or TRBV12-4 to TRBJ1-1, with TRBD1 matching 7 bases. With 0 bases clipped from V and 11 bases from J, the junction kept 6 bases outside the gene matches. The CDR3 runs 13 residues. CDR3 protein: CASSLANRGSAFF. The CDR3 DNA reads as TGTGCCAGCAGTTTAGCTAACAGGGGATCGGCTTTCTTT.

CDR3 DNA: TGCGCCAGCAGCTTCATAGGGGCGCTCTACGAGCAGTACTTC. Its translation is CASSFIGALYEQYF. The chain uses TRBV5-1 and TRBJ2-7, with TRBD1 as a possible D gene (5 bases). V lost 2 bases, J lost 3 bases, and 12 bases lay in between. Germline V CDR1 and CDR2: SGHRS, YFSETQ. There are 14 residues in the CDR3.

This clone has just one count. The gene calls are TRBV29-1 and TRBJ1-3; TRBD1 matches 7 bases. The CDR3 totals 14 residues. V dropped 5 bases and J dropped 4; count of bases not matched to a gene: 8. The germline gives CDR1 SQVTM, CDR2 ANQGSEA. In nucleotides, the CDR3 is TGCAGCGTTCGTAAGGGGGCAGAGGGAAACACCATATATTTT. Translated, it gives CSVRKGAEGNTIYF.

V usage is TRBV28 and J usage is TRBJ2-7; 7 bases match TRBD2. The CDR3 extends over 13 amino acids. The germline V gene encodes CDR1 MDHEN and CDR2 SYDVKM. V dropped 7 bases and J dropped 4; count of bases not matched to a gene: 7. The CDR3 DNA reads as TGTGCCAGCACGGGGGGTGGTGGGTACGAGCAGTACTTC. Its translation: CASTGGGGYEQYF.

Turning to this clone: Other DNA variants within this sample encode the same CDR3. The chain recombines TRBV7-2 with TRBJ1-6; TRBD1 aligns across 9 bases. V dropped 2 bases and J dropped 10; count of bases not matched to a gene: 3. The CDR3 covers 14 residues. Germline V gene sequence: CDR1 SGHTA, CDR2 FQGNSA. The CDR3 region has the DNA TGTGCCAGCAGCTTAACAGGGGGCGGGTCACCCCTCCACTTT. Translating gives CASSLTGGGSPLHF.

This clone occurred a few times. V is TRBV5-1 and J is TRBJ1-3; the D gene is possibly TRBD1 (5 bases). In germline, CDR1 is SGHRS, CDR2 YFSETQ. V lost 1 base to trimming and J lost 4 bases, with 12 bases between them. The CDR3 consists of 15 residues. The CDR3 DNA reads TGCGCCAGCAGCTTGTCCCAGGGTAGCGGAAACACCATATATTTT. Translating gives CASSLSQGSGNTIYF.

The rearrangement links TRBV10-3 to TRBJ1-1; no reliable D call. CDR3 length: 14 residues. Looked up from germline, CDR1 is ENHRY and CDR2 is SYGVKD. Deletions cut 0 bases from V and 4 bases from J, with 9 bases between. In DNA, the CDR3 is TGTGCCATCAGTGAGTCTCGTGGGCCCACTGAAGCTTTCTTT. This gives the protein CAISESRGPTEAFF.

This clone was detected a few times. The rearrangement links TRBV3-1 (or the pseudogene TRBV3-2) to TRBJ1-1; D is undetermined. There are 14 residues in the CDR3. The V and J ends lost 2 bases and 0 bases respectively, with 7 bases between them. Germline values: CDR1 LGHDT, CDR2 YNNKEL (reference sequence). In nucleotides, the CDR3 is TGTGCCAGCAGCCAAATTTTAATGAACACTGAAGCTTTCTTT. As protein: CASSQILMNTEAFF.